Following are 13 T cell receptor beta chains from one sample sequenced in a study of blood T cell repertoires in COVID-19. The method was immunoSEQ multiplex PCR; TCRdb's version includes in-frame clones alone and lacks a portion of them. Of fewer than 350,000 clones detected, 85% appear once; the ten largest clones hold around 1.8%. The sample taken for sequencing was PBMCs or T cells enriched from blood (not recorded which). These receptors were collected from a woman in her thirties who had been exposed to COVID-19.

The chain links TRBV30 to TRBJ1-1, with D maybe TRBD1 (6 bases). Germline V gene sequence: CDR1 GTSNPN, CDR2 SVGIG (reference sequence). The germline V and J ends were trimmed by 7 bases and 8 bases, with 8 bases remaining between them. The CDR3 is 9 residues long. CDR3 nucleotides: TGTGCCTCCGGGACAGAAGCTTTCTTT. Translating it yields CASGTEAFF. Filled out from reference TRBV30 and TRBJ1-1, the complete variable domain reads SQTIHQWPATLVQPVGSPLSLECTVEGTSNPNLYWYRQAAGRGLQLLFYSVGIGQISSEVPQNLSASRPQDRQFILSSKKLLLSDSGFYLCASGTEAFFGQGTRLTVV.

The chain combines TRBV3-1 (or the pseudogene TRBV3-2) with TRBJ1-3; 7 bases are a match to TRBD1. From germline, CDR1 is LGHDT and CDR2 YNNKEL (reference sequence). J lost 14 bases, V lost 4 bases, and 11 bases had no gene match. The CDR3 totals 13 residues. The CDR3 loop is CASSPSRDSMVYF. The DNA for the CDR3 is TGTGCCAGCAGCCCGTCCCGGGACAGTATGGTATATTTT.

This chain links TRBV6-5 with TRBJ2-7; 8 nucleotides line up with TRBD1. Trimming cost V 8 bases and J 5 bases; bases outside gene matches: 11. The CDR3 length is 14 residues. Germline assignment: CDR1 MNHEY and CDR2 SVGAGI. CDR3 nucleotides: TGTGCCAGCGCCGTCACCGGACAGGGACACGAGCAGTACTTC. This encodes CASAVTGQGHEQYF.

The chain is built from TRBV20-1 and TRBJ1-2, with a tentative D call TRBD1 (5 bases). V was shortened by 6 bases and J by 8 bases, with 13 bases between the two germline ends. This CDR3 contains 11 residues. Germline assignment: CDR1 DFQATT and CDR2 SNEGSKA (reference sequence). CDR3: CSASEGEGYTF. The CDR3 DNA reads TGCAGTGCCAGCGAAGGGGAAGGCTACACCTTC.

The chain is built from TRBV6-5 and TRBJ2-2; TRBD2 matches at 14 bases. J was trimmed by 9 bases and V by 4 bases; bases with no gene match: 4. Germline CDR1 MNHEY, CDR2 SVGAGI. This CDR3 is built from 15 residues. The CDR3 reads CASSLTSGGVRELFF. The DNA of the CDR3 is TGTGCCAGCAGTTTGACTAGCGGGGGGGTCCGGGAGCTGTTTTTT.

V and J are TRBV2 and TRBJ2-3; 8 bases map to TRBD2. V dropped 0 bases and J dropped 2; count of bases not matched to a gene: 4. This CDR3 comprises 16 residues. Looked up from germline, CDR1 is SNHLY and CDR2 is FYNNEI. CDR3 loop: CASSEAASGFTDTQYF. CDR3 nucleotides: TGTGCCAGCAGTGAAGCGGCTAGCGGGTTCACAGATACGCAGTATTTT.

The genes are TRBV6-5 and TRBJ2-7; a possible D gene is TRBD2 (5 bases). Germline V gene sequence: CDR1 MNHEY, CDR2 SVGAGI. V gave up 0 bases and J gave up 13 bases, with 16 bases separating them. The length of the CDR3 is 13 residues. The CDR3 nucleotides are TGTGCCAGCAGTTACTCGCAGTTCCCAGGACTTTACTTC. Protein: CASSYSQFPGLYF.

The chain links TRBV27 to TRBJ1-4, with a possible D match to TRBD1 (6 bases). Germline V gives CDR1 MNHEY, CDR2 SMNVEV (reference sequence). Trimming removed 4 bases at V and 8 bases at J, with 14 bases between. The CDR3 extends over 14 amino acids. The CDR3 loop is CASSSTGNREKLFF. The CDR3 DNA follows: TGTGCCAGCAGTTCAACAGGGAATCGGGAAAAACTGTTTTTT.

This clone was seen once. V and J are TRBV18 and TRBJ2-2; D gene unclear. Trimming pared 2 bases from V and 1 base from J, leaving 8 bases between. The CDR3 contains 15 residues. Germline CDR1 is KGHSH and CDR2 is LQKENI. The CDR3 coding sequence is TGTGCCAGCTCACCATTGAGTAGGAACACCGGGGAGCTGTTTTTT. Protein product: CASSPLSRNTGELFF.

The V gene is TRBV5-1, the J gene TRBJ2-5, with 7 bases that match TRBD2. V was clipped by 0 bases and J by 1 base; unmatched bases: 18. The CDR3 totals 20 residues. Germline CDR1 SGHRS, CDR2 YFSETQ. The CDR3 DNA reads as TGCGCCAGCAGCTTGGGTACTGTGCGGGGGAGCCCTAGCGTCCAAGAGACCCAGTACTTC. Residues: CASSLGTVRGSPSVQETQYF.

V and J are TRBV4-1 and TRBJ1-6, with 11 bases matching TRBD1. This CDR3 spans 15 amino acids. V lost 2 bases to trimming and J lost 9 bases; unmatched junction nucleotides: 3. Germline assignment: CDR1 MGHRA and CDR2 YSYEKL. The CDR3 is CASSQSGTGGSPLHF. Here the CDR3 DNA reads TGCGCCAGCAGCCAATCCGGGACAGGGGGTTCACCCCTCCACTTT.

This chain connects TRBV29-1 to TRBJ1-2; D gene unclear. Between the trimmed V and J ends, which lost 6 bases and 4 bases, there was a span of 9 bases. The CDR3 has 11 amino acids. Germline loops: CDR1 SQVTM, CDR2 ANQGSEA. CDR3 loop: CSVTTGYGYTF. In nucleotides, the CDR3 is TGCAGCGTAACGACGGGCTATGGCTACACCTTC.

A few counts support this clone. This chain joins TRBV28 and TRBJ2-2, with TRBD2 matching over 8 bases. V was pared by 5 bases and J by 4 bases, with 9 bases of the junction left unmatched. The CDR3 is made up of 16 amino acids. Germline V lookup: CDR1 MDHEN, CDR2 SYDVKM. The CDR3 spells CASSSPGLGFTGELFF. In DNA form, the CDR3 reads TGTGCCAGCAGTAGTCCGGGACTAGGTTTCACCGGGGAGCTGTTTTTT.